The 14 T cell receptor beta chains below were found in one sample sequenced in a study of T cell repertoires in cytomegalovirus infection. TCRdb reprocessed the reads with MiXCR, giving one entry per CDR3 protein. The profile shows about 180,000 distinct CDR3 sequences, roughly an eighth of them singletons. Sequencing input: PBMCs. The origin of the receptors is a human donor in good health (CMV status not recorded). Some clones in this sample may be carry-over from other donors' samples.

This clonotype has ten or more counts. J is TRBJ2-5 and V is TRBV12-3 or TRBV12-4; the D is unclear. The CDR3 runs to 11 residues. The V end lost 3 bases, the J end lost 4 bases, and 3 bases lay between the germline ends. DNA for the CDR3: TGTGCCAGCAGTTTCTTAGAGACCCAGTACTTC. Translated: CASSFLETQYF.

This clonotype was observed at least ten times. This rearrangement joins TRBV4-1 to TRBJ2-5; no clear D. There are 14 residues in the CDR3. Germline CDR1 is MGHRA and CDR2 is YSYEKL. V was cut by 0 bases and J by 0 bases, with 5 bases left in between. The CDR3 DNA reads as TGCGCCAGCAGCCAAGAAAGAGACCAAGAGACCCAGTACTTC. It translates to CASSQERDQETQYF.

This clonotype was recorded many times. This rearrangement joins TRBV19 to TRBJ2-3; D gene ambiguous. This CDR3 region has 12 residues. V was clipped by 9 bases and J by 0 bases, with 7 bases between them. Germline assignment: CDR1 LNHDA and CDR2 SQIVND (reference sequence). The CDR3 protein is CASSISTDTQYF. Written as DNA, the CDR3 is TGTGCCAGCAGCATTAGCACAGATACGCAGTATTTT.

This clonotype was seen ten or more times. The V gene is TRBV11-2, the J gene TRBJ2-3; D is perhaps TRBD1 or TRBD2 (6 bases each). V shed 1 base and J shed 4 bases, with 12 bases lying between them. CDR1 SGHAT and CDR2 FQNNGV come from the germline V gene. This CDR3 contains 15 residues. CDR3 in amino acids: CASSLVSGAPDTQYF. For the CDR3, the DNA is TGTGCCAGCAGCTTAGTCTCGGGGGCCCCAGATACGCAGTATTTT. The variable domain in full, with the rest retrieved from reference TRBV11-2 and TRBJ2-3, is EAGVAQSPRYKIIEKRQSVAFWCNPISGHATLYWYQQILGQGPKLLIQFQNNGVVDDSQLPKDRFSAERLKGVDSTLKIQPAKLEDSAVYLCASSLVSGAPDTQYFGPGTRLTVL.

This clonotype was found many times. The V and J genes are TRBV7-9 and TRBJ1-2; D uncertain. V was cut by 0 bases and J by 1 base, with 9 bases left in between. Germline V CDR1 and CDR2: SEHNR, FQNEAQ (reference sequence). The CDR3 spans 15 residues. The CDR3 sequence is CASSLASDYNYGYTF. CDR3 coding DNA: TGTGCCAGCAGCTTAGCTTCGGACTATAACTATGGCTACACCTTC.

This clonotype was recorded at least ten times. The J gene is TRBJ1-2, the V gene TRBV6-5, with D possibly being TRBD1 (6 bases). V lost 1 base to trimming and J lost 1 base, with 13 bases between them. Germline loops: CDR1 MNHEY, CDR2 SVGAGI. This CDR3 is 16 amino acids long. CDR3 region: CASSYLVQGFNYGYTF. CDR3 bases: TGTGCCAGCAGTTACTTGGTACAGGGTTTTAACTATGGCTACACCTTC.

This clonotype appeared many times. V usage is TRBV7-2 and J usage is TRBJ1-2; D not certain. Trimming cost V 0 bases and J 2 bases, with 7 bases left between them. There are 14 residues in the CDR3. From germline, CDR1 is SGHTA and CDR2 FQGNSA. The CDR3 here is CASSLAVGNYGYTF. Written as DNA, the CDR3 is TGTGCCAGCAGCTTAGCCGTCGGGAACTATGGCTACACCTTC.

This clonotype was recorded a few times. J is TRBJ1-4 and V is TRBV5-1, with a weak D call TRBD1 (5 bases). V shed 0 bases and J shed 4 bases, with 16 bases lying between them. Germline V gene lookup returns CDR1 SGHRS and CDR2 YFSETQ. The CDR3 spans 17 residues. The CDR3 DNA follows: TGCGCCAGCAGCTTGGAAGGGGCCTGGGCCAGTAATGAAAAACTGTTTTTT. This codes for CASSLEGAWASNEKLFF.

This clonotype was seen only a few times. The V gene is TRBV29-1, the J gene TRBJ1-5; D remains ambiguous. CDR1 and CDR2 from the germline V gene are SQVTM and ANQGSEA. The CDR3 spans 12 residues. V was cut by 4 bases and J by 2 bases, with 6 bases left in between. CDR3 region: CSVGLGNQPQHF. The CDR3 region has the DNA TGCAGCGTTGGGTTGGGCAATCAGCCCCAGCATTTT. The full variable domain, completed using reference TRBV29-1 and TRBJ1-5, is SAVISQKPSRDICQRGTSLTIQCQVDSQVTMMFWYRQQPGQSLTLIATANQGSEATYESGFVIDKFPISRPNLTFSTLTVSNMSPEDSSIYLCSVGLGNQPQHFGDGTRLSIL.

The table lists this clonotype with many counts. This chain links TRBV7-2 with TRBJ1-2; D is unresolved. CDR1 SGHTA and CDR2 FQGNSA come from the germline V gene. There are 15 residues in the CDR3. Trimming stripped 4 bases from V and 6 bases from J, with 18 bases between. The CDR3 is CASSSQSTVQNGYTF. The CDR3 bases are TGTGCCAGCAGCTCCCAGTCTACAGTTCAAAATGGCTACACCTTC.

This clonotype occurred many times. The rearrangement links TRBV7-8 to TRBJ1-2; possible D gene TRBD1, 5 bases. From germline, CDR1 is SGHVS and CDR2 FQNEAQ. Trimming stripped 4 bases from V and 8 bases from J, with 20 bases between. The CDR3 has 15 residues. Written as DNA, the CDR3 is TGTGCCAGCAGCTCTGCTGGGGCCCGAACCTGGGGCTACACCTTC. Translated, it gives CASSSAGARTWGYTF.

This clonotype has ten or more counts. This chain's CDR3 is CASSPSWGANTEAFF. CDR3 DNA sequence: TGTGCCAGCAGTCCTTCTTGGGGGGCGAACACTGAAGCTTTCTTT. J is TRBJ1-1 and V is TRBV12-3 or TRBV12-4; weak D call: TRBD1 (6 bases). V was trimmed by 5 bases and J by 1 base, leaving 14 bases between them. This CDR3 contains 15 residues.

The chain has TRBV5-1 and TRBJ2-2; D may be TRBD1 (5 bases). V was cut by 0 bases and J by 0 bases, with 12 bases left in between. Germline V lookup: CDR1 SGHRS, CDR2 YFSETQ. The CDR3 totals 17 residues. CDR3: CASSLGVDTSNTGELFF. CDR3 sequence (DNA): TGCGCCAGCAGCTTGGGAGTGGACACATCGAACACCGGGGAGCTGTTTTTT.

This clonotype was seen at least ten times. The chain carries TRBV7-2 and TRBJ2-1, with D possibly matching TRBD1 (6 bases). Germline CDR1 reads SGHTA; CDR2 reads FQGNSA. The length of the CDR3 is 14 residues. The V gene lost 5 bases and the J gene lost 8 bases, with 16 bases spanning the gap. CDR3: CASSPGHGPYEQFF. As DNA, the CDR3 is TGTGCCAGCAGCCCGGGACACGGTCCATATGAGCAGTTCTTC.